These 17 T cell receptor beta chains originate from one sample sequenced in a study of blood T cell repertoires in COVID-19. TCRdb keeps only in-frame clones here, not all; method: immunoSEQ multiplex PCR. The table lists tens of thousands of clones, 82% of them singletons, with around 4% in the top ten. Sequenced input: peripheral blood. Receptors originate from a woman aged 55-69 years with acute or convalescent COVID-19.

The chain's CDR3 is CASSPRTEMNTEAFF. The CDR3 DNA is TGCGCCAGCAGCCCCAGGACAGAAATGAACACTGAAGCTTTCTTT. The V call is TRBV5-1, the J call TRBJ1-1; D perhaps matches TRBD1 (6 bases). The CDR3 contains 15 residues. Germline CDR1 is SGHRS and CDR2 is YFSETQ. V lost 4 bases to trimming and J lost 0 bases, with 13 bases between them.

This clone was seen a few times. The J gene is TRBJ1-5, the V gene TRBV12-3 or TRBV12-4; no firm D call. Trimming left V 6 bases short and J 9 bases short, with 12 bases between. This CDR3 is built from 12 residues. The CDR3 protein is CASSLLHRPQHF. The CDR3 DNA reads as TGTGCCAGCAGCCTGCTACACAGGCCCCAGCATTTT.

The chain couples TRBV10-3 to TRBJ2-1; D might be TRBD1 (5 bases). V gave up 4 bases and J gave up 2 bases, with 9 bases separating them. CDR1 and CDR2 (germline): ENHRY, SYGVKD. The CDR3 runs 14 residues. The CDR3 DNA reads as TGTGCCATCAGTGGTAGGGGCCCCTACAATGAGCAGTTCTTC. Protein product: CAISGRGPYNEQFF.

The chain has TRBV29-1 and TRBJ1-3, with TRBD1 matching 9 bases. V dropped 4 bases and J dropped 6; count of bases not matched to a gene: 4. The CDR3 contains 13 residues. Germline CDR1 is SQVTM and CDR2 is ANQGSEA. Written as DNA, the CDR3 is TGCAGCGTTGGACAGGGGGTTGAAAACACCATATATTTT. Translation gives CSVGQGVENTIYF.

This chain connects TRBV6-2 or TRBV6-3 to TRBJ1-1; D not resolved. There are 11 residues in the CDR3. Per germline, CDR1 MNHEY and CDR2 SVGEGT. Trimming removed 2 bases at V and 6 bases at J, with 4 bases between. CDR3 residues: CASSYLAEAFF. The DNA of the CDR3 is TGTGCCAGCAGTTACCTCGCTGAAGCTTTCTTT.

This chain joins TRBV11-2 and TRBJ1-1; D uncertain. V was cut by 0 bases and J by 8 bases, with 19 bases left in between. The CDR3 has 16 residues. CDR1 is SGHAT, CDR2 FQNNGV, per germline. In DNA form, the CDR3 reads TGTGCCAGCAGCTTAGAAGTCCGAGGAGGGTGGAAGGAAGCTTTCTTT. Translated, it gives CASSLEVRGGWKEAFF. Full variable domain (rest looked up from reference TRBV11-2 and TRBJ1-1): EAGVAQSPRYKIIEKRQSVAFWCNPISGHATLYWYQQILGQGPKLLIQFQNNGVVDDSQLPKDRFSAERLKGVDSTLKIQPAKLEDSAVYLCASSLEVRGGWKEAFFGQGTRLTVV.

This sequence joins TRBV6-4 and TRBJ2-3; TRBD2 matches at 9 bases. The J segment lost 9 bases and the V segment lost 0 bases, leaving 10 bases of the junction unmatched. From germline, CDR1 is MRHNA and CDR2 SNTAGT. CDR3 length: 16 residues. The CDR3 DNA sequence: TGTGCCAGCAGTGACTCGGGTAGCGGGAGTTCGAAAACGCAGTATTTT. Translating it yields CASSDSGSGSSKTQYF.

The rearrangement joins TRBV19 to TRBJ1-2, with a weak D call TRBD1 (6 bases). Trimming pared 3 bases from V and 8 bases from J, leaving 10 bases between. Germline V gene sequence: CDR1 LNHDA, CDR2 SQIVND (reference sequence). This CDR3 contains 12 residues. For the CDR3, the DNA is TGTGCCAGTAGTATGAGTCAGGGGGGCTACACCTTC. This sequence encodes CASSMSQGGYTF.

On this clone itself: Germline and junction disagree at one end, which may indicate a read error. This rearrangement joins TRBV27 to TRBJ2-1, with D possibly TRBD1 on 5 matching bases. In germline, CDR1 is MNHEY, CDR2 SMNVEV (reference sequence). The CDR3 contains 12 residues. CDR3: CASSPTQGSWIF. In nucleotides, the CDR3 is TGTGCCAGCAGTCCGACCCAGGGAAGCTGGATCTTC.

The chain links TRBV2 to TRBJ2-3; 7 bases are a match to TRBD2. Per the germline V gene, CDR1 is SNHLY and CDR2 is FYNNEI. The CDR3 runs 15 residues. V shed 2 bases and J 1 base; nucleotides not matched to a gene: 3. CDR3 coding DNA: TGTGCCAGCAGTGAAAGGGCGGGGGGCACAGATACGCAGTATTTT. It yields the protein CASSERAGGTDTQYF.

This clone has more than one count but fewer than ten. This rearrangement joins TRBV19 to TRBJ2-7, with D maybe TRBD2 (6 bases). The CDR3 sequence is 15 residues long. Per the germline V gene, CDR1 is LNHDA and CDR2 is SQIVND (reference sequence). V was trimmed by 4 bases and J by 2 bases, leaving 15 bases between them. CDR3 in amino acids: CASSTGGYLPYEQYF. The CDR3 coding sequence is TGTGCCAGTAGTACCGGGGGATACCTTCCCTACGAGCAGTACTTC.

V and J are TRBV7-3 and TRBJ1-1; possibly TRBD1 for D (5 bases). CDR1 and CDR2 from the germline V gene are SGHTA and FQGTGA. V lost 5 bases, J lost 2 bases, and 9 bases lay in between. The CDR3 consists of 13 residues. The CDR3 coding sequence is TGTGCCAGCAGCGCCGACAGAAACACTGAAGCTTTCTTT. As protein: CASSADRNTEAFF.

This clone was detected only a few times. The chain couples TRBV5-5 to TRBJ1-1; 10 bases are shared with TRBD1. This CDR3 has 17 amino acids. Germline V gene lookup returns CDR1 SGHKS and CDR2 YYEKEE (reference sequence). After removal of 0 bases from V and 0 bases from J, the junction contained 5 bases not matched to a gene. CDR3 region: CASSLGQGARLNTEAFF. CDR3 DNA: TGTGCCAGCAGCTTGGGACAGGGGGCCCGCTTGAACACTGAAGCTTTCTTT.

Here the CDR3 DNA reads TGTGCCAGCAGCCAACTAGCGGGAGAGGACACCGGGGAGCTGTTTTTT. Protein sequence: CASSQLAGEDTGELFF. This rearrangement joins TRBV4-2 to TRBJ2-2; TRBD2 agrees at 10 bases. Germline CDR1 reads LGHNA; CDR2 reads YNFKEQ. J lost 3 bases, V lost 2 bases, and 3 bases had no gene match. This CDR3 is 16 amino acids long.

The rearrangement joins TRBV19 to TRBJ2-7, with a possible D match to TRBD2 (5 bases). Germline V gene sequence: CDR1 LNHDA, CDR2 SQIVND (reference sequence). Between the trimmed V and J ends, which lost 10 bases and 3 bases, there was a span of 19 bases. There are 14 residues in the CDR3. CDR3 sequence: CATSTYAGNYEQYF. CDR3 in DNA: TGTGCCACCTCTACTTACGCGGGCAACTACGAGCAGTACTTC.

This chain connects TRBV9 to TRBJ2-1; TRBD1 matches 9 bases. The germline gives CDR1 SGDLS, CDR2 YYNGEE. The CDR3 totals 15 residues. Trimming at V came to 0 bases and at J to 9 bases, leaving 7 bases not matched to a gene. The CDR3 coding sequence is TGTGCCAGCAGCGTAGCAGGACAGGGGTACGGTGAGCAGTTCTTC. It encodes CASSVAGQGYGEQFF.

CDR3 region: CASSTRSGYGYTF. The CDR3 DNA reads as TGTGCCAGCAGCACTCGGAGCGGGTATGGCTACACCTTC. The chain employs TRBV28 and TRBJ1-2; D remains unclear. The CDR3 extends over 13 amino acids. Germline V lookup: CDR1 MDHEN, CDR2 SYDVKM. The ends were cut back, 6 bases at V and 5 bases at J, with 13 bases in the middle.